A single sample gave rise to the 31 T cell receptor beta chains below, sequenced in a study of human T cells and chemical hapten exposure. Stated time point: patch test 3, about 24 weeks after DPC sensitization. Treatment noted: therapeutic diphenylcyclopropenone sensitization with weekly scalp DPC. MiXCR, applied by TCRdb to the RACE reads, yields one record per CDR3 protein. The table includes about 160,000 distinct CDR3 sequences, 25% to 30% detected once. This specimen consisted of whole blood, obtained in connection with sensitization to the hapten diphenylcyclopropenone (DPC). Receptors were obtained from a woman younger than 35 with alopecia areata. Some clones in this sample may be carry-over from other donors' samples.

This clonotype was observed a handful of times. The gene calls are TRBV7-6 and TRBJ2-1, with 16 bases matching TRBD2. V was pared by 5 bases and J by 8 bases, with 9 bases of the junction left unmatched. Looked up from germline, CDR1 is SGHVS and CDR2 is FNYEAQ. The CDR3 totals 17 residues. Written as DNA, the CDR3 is TGTGCCAGCAGCCGGGGACTAGCGGGAGGGACTGGTCATGAGCAGTTCTTC. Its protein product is CASSRGLAGGTGHEQFF.

The CDR3 DNA reads TGCAGCGACGCGGACTCCTCTTCCTACAATGAGCAGTTCTTC. Protein sequence: CSDADSSSYNEQFF. V gene TRBV29-1 combines with J gene TRBJ2-1, with D perhaps matching TRBD2 (5 bases). The germline V gene encodes CDR1 SQVTM and CDR2 ANQGSEA. The CDR3 is made up of 14 amino acids. V was shortened by 7 bases and J by 1 base, with 14 bases between the two germline ends.

The CDR3 loop reads CSAMDGTNEQFF. The CDR3 bases are TGCAGTGCAATGGACGGGACCAATGAGCAGTTCTTC. The V call is TRBV20-1, the J call TRBJ2-1, with D perhaps given as TRBD1 or TRBD2 (5 bases each). Trimming shortened V by 6 bases and J by 6 bases, and 12 bases separated the two germline ends. The CDR3 extends over 12 amino acids. The germline V gene encodes CDR1 DFQATT and CDR2 SNEGSKA (reference sequence).

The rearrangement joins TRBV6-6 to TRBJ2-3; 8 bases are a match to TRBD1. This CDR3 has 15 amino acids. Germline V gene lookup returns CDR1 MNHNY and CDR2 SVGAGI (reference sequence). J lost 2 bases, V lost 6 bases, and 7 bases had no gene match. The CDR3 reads CASSKQGVTTDTQYF. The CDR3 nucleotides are TGTGCCAGCAGCAAACAGGGGGTAACCACAGATACGCAGTATTTT.

The chain's CDR3 is CASSEYGQGELYGYTF. For the CDR3, the DNA is TGTGCCAGCAGTGAATATGGACAGGGGGAACTTTATGGCTACACCTTC. The chain carries TRBV25-1 and TRBJ1-2, with 10 bases aligning to TRBD1. CDR1 is MGHDK, CDR2 SYGVNS, per germline. This CDR3 contains 16 residues. The V segment lost 0 bases and the J segment 5 bases; nucleotides outside the gene matches: 6.

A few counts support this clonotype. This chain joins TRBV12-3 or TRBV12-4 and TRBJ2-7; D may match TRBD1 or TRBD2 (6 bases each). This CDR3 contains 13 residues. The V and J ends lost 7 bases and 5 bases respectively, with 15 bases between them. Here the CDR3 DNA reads TGTGCCAGCACCGAGGGGGGCACCCACGAGCAGTACTTC. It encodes CASTEGGTHEQYF.

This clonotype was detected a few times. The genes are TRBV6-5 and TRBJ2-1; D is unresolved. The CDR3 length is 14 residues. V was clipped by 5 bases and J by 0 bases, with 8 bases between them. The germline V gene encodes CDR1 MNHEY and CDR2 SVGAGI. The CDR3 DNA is TGTGCCAGCAGTCCAGAGAGCTCCTACAATGAGCAGTTCTTC. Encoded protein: CASSPESSYNEQFF.

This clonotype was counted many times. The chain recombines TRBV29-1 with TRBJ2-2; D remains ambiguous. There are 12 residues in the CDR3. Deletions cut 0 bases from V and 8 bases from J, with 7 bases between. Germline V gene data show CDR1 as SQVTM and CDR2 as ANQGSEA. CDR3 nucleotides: TGCAGCGTTGAAGACACATTAGGGGAGCTGTTTTTT. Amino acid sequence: CSVEDTLGELFF.

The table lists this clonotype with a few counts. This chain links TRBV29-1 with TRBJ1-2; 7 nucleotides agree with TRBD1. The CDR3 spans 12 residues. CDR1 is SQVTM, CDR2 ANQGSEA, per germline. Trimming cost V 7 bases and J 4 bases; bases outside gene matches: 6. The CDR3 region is CSAPDRSYGYTF. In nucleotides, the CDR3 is TGCAGCGCCCCGGACAGGTCCTATGGCTACACCTTC.

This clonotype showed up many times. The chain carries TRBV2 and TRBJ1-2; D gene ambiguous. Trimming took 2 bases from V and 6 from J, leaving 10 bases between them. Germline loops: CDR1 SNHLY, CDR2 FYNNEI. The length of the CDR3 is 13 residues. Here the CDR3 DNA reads TGTGCCAGCAGTGAATTGTCTTACCATGGCTACACCTTC. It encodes CASSELSYHGYTF.

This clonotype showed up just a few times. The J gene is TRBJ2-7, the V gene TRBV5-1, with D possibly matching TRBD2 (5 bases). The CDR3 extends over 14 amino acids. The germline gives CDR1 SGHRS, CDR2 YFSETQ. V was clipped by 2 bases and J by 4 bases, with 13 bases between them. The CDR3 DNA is TGCGCCAGCAGCTTAAATTACGGGAATTACGAGCAGTACTTC. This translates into CASSLNYGNYEQYF.

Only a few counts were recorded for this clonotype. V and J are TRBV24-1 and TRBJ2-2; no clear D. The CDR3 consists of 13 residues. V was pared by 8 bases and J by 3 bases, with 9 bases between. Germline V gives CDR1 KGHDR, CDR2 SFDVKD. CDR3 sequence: CATKGPYTGELFF. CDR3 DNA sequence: TGTGCCACCAAAGGGCCTTACACCGGGGAGCTGTTTTTT.

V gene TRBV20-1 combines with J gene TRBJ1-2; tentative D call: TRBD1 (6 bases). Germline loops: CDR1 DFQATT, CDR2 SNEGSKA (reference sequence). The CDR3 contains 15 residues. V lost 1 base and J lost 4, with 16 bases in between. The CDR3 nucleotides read TGCAGTGCTAGAGTACAGGGAAGTGGTGTCTATGGCTACACCTTC. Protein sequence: CSARVQGSGVYGYTF.

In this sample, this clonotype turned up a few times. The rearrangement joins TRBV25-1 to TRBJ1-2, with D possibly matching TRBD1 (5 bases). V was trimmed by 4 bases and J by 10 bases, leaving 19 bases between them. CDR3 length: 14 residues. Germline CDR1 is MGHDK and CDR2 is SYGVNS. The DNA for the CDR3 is TGTGCCAGCAGTGCTCAGGGCAGGGAGAAGGCCTACACCTTC. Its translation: CASSAQGREKAYTF.

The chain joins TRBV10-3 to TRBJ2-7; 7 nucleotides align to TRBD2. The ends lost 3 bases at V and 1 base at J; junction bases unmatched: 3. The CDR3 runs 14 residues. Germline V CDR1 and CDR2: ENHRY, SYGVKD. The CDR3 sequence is CAISDSSGSYEQYF. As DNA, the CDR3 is TGTGCCATCAGTGACTCTAGCGGTTCCTACGAGCAGTACTTC.

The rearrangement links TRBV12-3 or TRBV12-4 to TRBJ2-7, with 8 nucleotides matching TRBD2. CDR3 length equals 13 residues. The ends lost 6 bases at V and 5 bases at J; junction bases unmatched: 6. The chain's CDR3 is CASSPGGGDEQYF. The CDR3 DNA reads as TGTGCCAGCAGCCCGGGGGGGGGTGACGAGCAGTACTTC.

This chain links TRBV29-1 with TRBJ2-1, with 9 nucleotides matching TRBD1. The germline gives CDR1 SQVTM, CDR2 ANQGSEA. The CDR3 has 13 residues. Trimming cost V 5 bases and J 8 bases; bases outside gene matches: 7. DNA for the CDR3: TGCAGCGTTTGGAGGACAGGGGTCTATGAGCAGTTCTTC. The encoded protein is CSVWRTGVYEQFF.

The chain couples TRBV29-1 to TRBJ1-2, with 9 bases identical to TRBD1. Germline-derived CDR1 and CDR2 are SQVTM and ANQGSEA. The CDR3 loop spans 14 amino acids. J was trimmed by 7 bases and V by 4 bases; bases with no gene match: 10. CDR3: CSVVPGQGYRGYTF. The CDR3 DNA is TGCAGCGTTGTACCGGGACAGGGATACCGTGGCTACACCTTC.

DNA for the CDR3: TGCGCCAGCAGCCAAGCTCAAATTTCCTACAATGAGCAGTTCTTC. It is translated as CASSQAQISYNEQFF. The rearrangement uses TRBV4-1 and TRBJ2-1, with D unclear. CDR3 length equals 15 residues. CDR1 and CDR2 (germline): MGHRA, YSYEKL. V lost 1 base and J 1 base, leaving 8 bases between the germline ends.

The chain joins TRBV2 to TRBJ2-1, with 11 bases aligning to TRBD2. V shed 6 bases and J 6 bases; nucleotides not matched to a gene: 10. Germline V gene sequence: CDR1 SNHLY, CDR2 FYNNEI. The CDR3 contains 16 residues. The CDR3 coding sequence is TGTGCCAGCAGGGCTACACTAGCGGGGGCCCTCAATGAGCAGTTCTTC. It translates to CASRATLAGALNEQFF.

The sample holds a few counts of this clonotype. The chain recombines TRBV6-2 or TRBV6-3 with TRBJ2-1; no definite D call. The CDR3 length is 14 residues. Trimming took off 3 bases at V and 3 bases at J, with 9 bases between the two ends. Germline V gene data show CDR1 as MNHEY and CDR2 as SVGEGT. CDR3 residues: CASSYSGDYNEQFF. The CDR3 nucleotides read TGTGCCAGCAGTTATTCTGGGGACTACAATGAGCAGTTCTTC.

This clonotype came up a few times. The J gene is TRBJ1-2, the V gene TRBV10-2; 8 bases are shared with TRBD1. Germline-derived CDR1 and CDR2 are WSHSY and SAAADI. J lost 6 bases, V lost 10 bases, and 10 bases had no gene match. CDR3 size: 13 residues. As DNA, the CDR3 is TGCGCCACCGGGACAGGAAGGGGTCATGGCTACACCTTC. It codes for CATGTGRGHGYTF.

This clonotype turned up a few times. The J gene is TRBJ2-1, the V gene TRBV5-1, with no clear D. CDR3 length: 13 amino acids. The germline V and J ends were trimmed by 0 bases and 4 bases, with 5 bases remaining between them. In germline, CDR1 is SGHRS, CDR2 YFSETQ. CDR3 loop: CASSLARYNEQFF. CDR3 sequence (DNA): TGCGCCAGCAGCTTGGCTAGGTACAATGAGCAGTTCTTC.

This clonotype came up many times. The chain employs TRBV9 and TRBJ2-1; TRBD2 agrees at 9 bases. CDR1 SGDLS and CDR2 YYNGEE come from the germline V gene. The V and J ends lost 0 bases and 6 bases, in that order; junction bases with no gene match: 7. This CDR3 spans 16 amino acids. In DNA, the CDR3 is TGTGCCAGCAGCGTAGATCTGCCTAGCGGGGTCAATGAGCAGTTCTTC. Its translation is CASSVDLPSGVNEQFF.

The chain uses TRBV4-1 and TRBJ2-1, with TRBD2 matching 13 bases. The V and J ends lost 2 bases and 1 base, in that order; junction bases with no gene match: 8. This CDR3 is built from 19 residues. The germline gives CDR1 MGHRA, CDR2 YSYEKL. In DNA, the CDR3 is TGCGCCAGCAGCCAACAAAGGACTAGCGGGAGAGGGTCCTACAATGAGCAGTTCTTC. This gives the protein CASSQQRTSGRGSYNEQFF.

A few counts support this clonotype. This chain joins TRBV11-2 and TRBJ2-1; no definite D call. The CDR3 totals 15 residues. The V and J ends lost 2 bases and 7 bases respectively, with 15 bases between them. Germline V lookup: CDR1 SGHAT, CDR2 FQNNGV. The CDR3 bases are TGTGCCAGCAGCTTAACCCCCGCCCTGGTTAATGAGCAGTTCTTC. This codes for CASSLTPALVNEQFF.

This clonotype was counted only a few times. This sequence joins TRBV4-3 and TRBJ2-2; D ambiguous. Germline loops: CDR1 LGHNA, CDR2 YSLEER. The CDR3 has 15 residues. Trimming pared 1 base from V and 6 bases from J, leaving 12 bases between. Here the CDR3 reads CASSQVGSRSGELFF. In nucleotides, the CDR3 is TGCGCCAGCAGCCAAGTTGGCAGTCGTTCCGGGGAGCTGTTTTTT.

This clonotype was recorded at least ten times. In DNA form, the CDR3 reads TGTGCCAGCAGCCCCGGGATAGCGGGGGGTAGGAATGAGCAGTTCTTC. Protein product: CASSPGIAGGRNEQFF. This sequence joins TRBV7-2 and TRBJ2-1, with TRBD2 matching over 10 bases. CDR1 SGHTA and CDR2 FQGNSA come from the germline V gene. V lost 5 bases to trimming and J lost 7 bases; unmatched junction nucleotides: 11. The CDR3 is made up of 16 amino acids.

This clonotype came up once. The CDR3 is CASSRDRVGISDYGYTF. The CDR3 nucleotides are TGCGCCAGCAGCCGGGACAGGGTCGGGATAAGTGACTATGGCTACACCTTC. The chain uses TRBV4-1 and TRBJ1-2; TRBD1 matches at 9 bases. CDR1 and CDR2 from the germline V gene are MGHRA and YSYEKL. V dropped 4 bases and J dropped 3; count of bases not matched to a gene: 12. The CDR3 has 17 residues.

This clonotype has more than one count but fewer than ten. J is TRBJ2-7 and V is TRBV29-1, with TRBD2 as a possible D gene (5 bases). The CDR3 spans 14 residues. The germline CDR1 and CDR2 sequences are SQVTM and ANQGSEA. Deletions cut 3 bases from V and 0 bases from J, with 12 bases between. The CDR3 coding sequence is TGCAGCGTTGAGCCGTCGGGGTCCTCCTACGAGCAGTACTTC. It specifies CSVEPSGSSYEQYF.

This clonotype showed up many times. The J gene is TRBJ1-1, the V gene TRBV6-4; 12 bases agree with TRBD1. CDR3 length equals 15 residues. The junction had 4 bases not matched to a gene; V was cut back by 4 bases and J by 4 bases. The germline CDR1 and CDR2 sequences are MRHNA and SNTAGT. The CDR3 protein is CASSVGTGGPTEAFF. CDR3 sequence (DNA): TGTGCCAGCAGTGTAGGGACAGGGGGCCCCACTGAAGCTTTCTTT.